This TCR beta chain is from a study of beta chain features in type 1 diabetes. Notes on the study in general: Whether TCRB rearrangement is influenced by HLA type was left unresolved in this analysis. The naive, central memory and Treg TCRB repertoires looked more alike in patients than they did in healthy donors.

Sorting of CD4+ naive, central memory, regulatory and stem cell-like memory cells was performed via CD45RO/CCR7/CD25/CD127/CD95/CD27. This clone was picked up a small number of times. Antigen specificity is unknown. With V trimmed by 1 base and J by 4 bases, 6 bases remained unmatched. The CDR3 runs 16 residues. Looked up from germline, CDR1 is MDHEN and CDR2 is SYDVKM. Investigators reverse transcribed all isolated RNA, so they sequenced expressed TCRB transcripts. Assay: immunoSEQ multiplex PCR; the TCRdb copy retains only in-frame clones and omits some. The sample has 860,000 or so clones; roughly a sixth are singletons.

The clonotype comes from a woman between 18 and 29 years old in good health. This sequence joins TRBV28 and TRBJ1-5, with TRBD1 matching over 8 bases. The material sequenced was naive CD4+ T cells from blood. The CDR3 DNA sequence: TGTGCCAGCAGTTTATACCGGGACAGGATTAATCAGCCCCAGCATTTT. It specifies CASSLYRDRINQPQHF.